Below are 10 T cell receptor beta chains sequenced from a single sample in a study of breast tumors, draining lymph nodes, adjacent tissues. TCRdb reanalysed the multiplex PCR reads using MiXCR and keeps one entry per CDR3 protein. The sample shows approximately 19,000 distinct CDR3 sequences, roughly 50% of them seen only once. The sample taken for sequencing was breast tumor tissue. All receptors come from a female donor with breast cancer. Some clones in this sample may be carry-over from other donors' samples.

CDR3: CASSQDRGSGDEQFF. Written as DNA, the CDR3 is TGCGCCAGCAGCCAAGATAGAGGGTCGGGCGATGAGCAGTTCTTC. The V gene is TRBV4-3, the J gene TRBJ2-1; D perhaps matches TRBD2 (5 bases). Trimming left V 0 bases short and J 8 bases short, with 14 bases between. Germline CDR1 is LGHNA and CDR2 is YSLEER. This CDR3 is 15 amino acids long.

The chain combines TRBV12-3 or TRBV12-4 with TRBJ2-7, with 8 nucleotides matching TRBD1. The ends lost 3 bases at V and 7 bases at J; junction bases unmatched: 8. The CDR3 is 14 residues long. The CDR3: CASSLRPTGGEQYF. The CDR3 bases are TGTGCCAGCAGTTTGCGCCCTACAGGGGGAGAGCAGTACTTC.

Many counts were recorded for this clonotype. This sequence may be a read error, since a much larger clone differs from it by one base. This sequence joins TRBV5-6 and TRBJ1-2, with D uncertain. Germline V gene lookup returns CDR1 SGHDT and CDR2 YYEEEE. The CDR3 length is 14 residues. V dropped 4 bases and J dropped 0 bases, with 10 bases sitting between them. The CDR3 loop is CASSPSRSNYGYTF. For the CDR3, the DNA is TGTGCCAGCAGCCCGTCCAGGTCTAACTATGGCTACACCTTC.

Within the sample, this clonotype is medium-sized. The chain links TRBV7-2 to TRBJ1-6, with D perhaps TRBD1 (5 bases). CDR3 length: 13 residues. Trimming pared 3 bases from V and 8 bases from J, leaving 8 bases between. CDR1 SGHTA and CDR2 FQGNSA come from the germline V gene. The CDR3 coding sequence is TGTGCCAGCAGCTTTCGGGGGGATTCACCCCTCCACTTT. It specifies CASSFRGDSPLHF.

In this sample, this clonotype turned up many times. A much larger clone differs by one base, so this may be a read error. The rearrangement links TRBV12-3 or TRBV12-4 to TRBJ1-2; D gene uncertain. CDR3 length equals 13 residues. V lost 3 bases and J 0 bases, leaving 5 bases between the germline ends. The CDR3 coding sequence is TGTGCCAGCAGTTTCCCAGCTAACTATGGCTACACCTTC. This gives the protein CASSFPANYGYTF.

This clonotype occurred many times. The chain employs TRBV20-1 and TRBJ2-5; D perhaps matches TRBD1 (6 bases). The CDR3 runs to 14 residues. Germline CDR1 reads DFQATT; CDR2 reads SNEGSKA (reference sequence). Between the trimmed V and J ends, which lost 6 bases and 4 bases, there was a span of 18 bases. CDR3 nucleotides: TGCAGTGCGGCAGGGGTTTTTAGTTTAGAGACCCAGTACTTC. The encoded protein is CSAAGVFSLETQYF.

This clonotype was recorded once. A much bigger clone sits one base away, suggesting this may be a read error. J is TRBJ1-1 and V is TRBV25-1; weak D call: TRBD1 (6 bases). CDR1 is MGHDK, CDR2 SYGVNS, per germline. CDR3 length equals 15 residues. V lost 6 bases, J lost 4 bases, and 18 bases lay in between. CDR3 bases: TGTGCCAGCAGAGAGGACGGGGGGGCTAGCACTGAAGCTTTCTTT. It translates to CASREDGGASTEAFF.

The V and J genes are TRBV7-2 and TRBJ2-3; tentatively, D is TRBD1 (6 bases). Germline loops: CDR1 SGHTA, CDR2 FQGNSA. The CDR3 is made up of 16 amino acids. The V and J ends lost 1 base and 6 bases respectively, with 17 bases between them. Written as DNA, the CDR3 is TGTGCCAGCAGCTTAGGAGAGGGACATTTACGGGATACGCAGTATTTT. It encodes CASSLGEGHLRDTQYF.

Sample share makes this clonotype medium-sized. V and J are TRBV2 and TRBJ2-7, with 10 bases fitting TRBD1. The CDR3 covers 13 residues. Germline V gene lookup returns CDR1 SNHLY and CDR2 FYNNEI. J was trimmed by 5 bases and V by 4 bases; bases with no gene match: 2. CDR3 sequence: CASSAGTGDEQYF. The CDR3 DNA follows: TGTGCCAGCAGTGCAGGGACAGGGGACGAGCAGTACTTC.

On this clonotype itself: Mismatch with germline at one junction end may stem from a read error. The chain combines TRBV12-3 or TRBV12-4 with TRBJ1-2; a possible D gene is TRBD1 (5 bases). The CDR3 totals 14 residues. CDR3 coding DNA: TGTGCCAGCAGGATTACAGGCGAGATCTATGGCTACGCCTTC. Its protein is CASRITGEIYGYAF.